The clone carrying this TCR beta chain is a singleton in its sample. Its target is unknown. One end of the junction fails to match germline, which may point to a read error. Repertoires were generated with immunoSEQ multiplex PCR, while TCRdb's copy carries only in-frame clones and drops some. The sample lists about 120,000 clones, roughly 95% occurring once. The donors were in the roughly 120-subject validation cohort, distinct from the roughly 700-subject first cohort. This CDR3 is 12 amino acids long. The germline gives CDR1 GTSNPN, CDR2 SVGIG (reference sequence). The sample is drawn from a study of cytomegalovirus exposure and HLA in healthy donors. General observations from the study: The tendency of first-cohort TCR clusters to co-occur in the 110 or so validation repertoires emerged from a later analysis.

The specimen sequenced was PBMCs. The V and J genes are TRBV30 and TRBJ1-4; D may be TRBD1 (6 bases). This receptor was taken from a young man in good health and CMV-seronegative. CDR3 region: CAWSEGGARLDF. The CDR3, as DNA: TGTGCCTGGAGTGAGGGGGGGGCTCGACTCGATTTT.